This T cell receptor (beta chain) came from a study of cytomegalovirus exposure and HLA in healthy donors listed by TCRdb under 2017. In terms of the full investigation: An earlier analysis of roughly 610 of the donors reported about 260 Gb of sequence data and 90 million to 120 million unique TCR beta sequences obtained from about 179 million T cells. About 280 gigabases of sequencing data and 70 million to 100 million unique TCR sequences made up an early release that covered nearly 650 HLA-typed donors. Among the roughly 400 genotyped donors, about 83% belonged to the genetic ancestry cluster associated with self-reported Caucasian donors. The study aimed to test whether cataloging public T cell receptors could reveal signatures of past pathogen exposure. The study profiled the T cell repertoires of under 700 subjects by immunosequencing and related them to cytomegalovirus serostatus. Besides the first cohort of hundreds of subjects, a separate validation cohort made up of over 100 different subjects was used. The study combined high-throughput TCR immunosequencing, statistical association of individual TCRs with disease status, and machine learning to predict cytomegalovirus infection status. A later analysis re-analyzed previously published TCR beta repertoires from 600 to 850 donors and added high-resolution HLA genotyping to study TCR occurrence patterns. In the later analysis, no new phenotypic data were used to find candidate immune exposures; instead, reliance was placed on TCR beta sequences and their occurrence across donors. To decide whether each TCR beta V gene segment behaved as functional or pseudogenic, an earlier analysis of fewer than 750 of the donors relied on high-throughput TCR beta sequencing. Donor age, sex, ethnicity and CMV serostatus were collected together with the repertoire data. In a later genetic analysis, genome-wide SNP genotypes for about three fifths of the roughly 670 donors were used, and that subset was treated as a discovery cohort. All discovery cohort repertoires had been generated on a single sequencing platform. HLA typing included class I and class II loci at four-digit resolution. Typing coverage varied by locus: 629-630 donors for A, B, C, DRB1 and DQB1; more than 500 for DQA1; about 590 for DPA1; roughly 450 for DPB1. Because of strong linkage in the cohort, a handful of DR-DQ haplotypes were treated as single units for association and clustering. Across some 400 genotyped donors of the cohort, an average of approximately 200,000 unique TCR beta nucleotide sequences per donor were sequenced, and roughly 20% of those sequences were non-productive.

Turning to this clone: Its binding antigen is unknown. The sample holds no much larger clone one base away, and base qualities are not on file.

The cohort comprised fewer than 750 healthy bone marrow donors. At the time of sampling, all cohort members were nominally healthy, though unrecorded immune exposures were likely present. The donor tested CMV seropositive and was one of the 289 seropositive cohort members. Each donor provided a peripheral blood sample, and peripheral blood mononuclear cells were used for TCR beta sequencing. The Qiagen DNeasy Blood Extraction Kit was used to extract genomic DNA from the blood cell samples. General study outcomes and caveats: An earlier analysis of approximately 570 of the donors showed that most TCR beta V segments appeared in productive rearrangements either about 90% or about 30% of the time, which broadly matched IMGT annotations. A further reported finding was that TCR beta sequences accurately predicted the HLA-A and HLA-B alleles for most subjects in the first cohort. A later genetic analysis reported fewer N-insertions in productive TCRs among donors in an Asian-associated ancestry cluster than the roughly 620-donor mean. Because counts were too low, 15 to 20 rarely observed V segments, including chromosome 9 orphons, were excluded from the earlier analysis of under 650 of the donors. The classifier was reported to diagnose cytomegalovirus status with high specificity and sensitivity in both the original and validation cohorts. A later analysis associated 15,000 to 20,000 TCR beta sequences with specific HLA alleles at a false discovery rate of 0.05. The authors suggested that the approach could potentially be extended to other disease states and immunological phenotypes. In a later analysis, the rate of TCR association differed among HLA loci, with DRB1 alleles having the most associated TCRs and HLA-C alleles having the fewest. Several of the top co-occurrence clusters appeared to be linked to parvovirus B19, influenza, CMV and Epstein-Barr virus, according to a later analysis. Compared with equally common non-associated chains, HLA-associated TCR beta chains in a later analysis were more clonally expanded and had lower generation probabilities. While some public TCRs were present in many individuals, most TCR sequences turned up only very rarely across donors. A cluster of highly shared sequence variants was judged likely to be a technical artifact of the sequencing pipeline. According to a later analysis, most CMV-associated TCR beta chains appeared to be HLA-restricted, and the HLA associations seemed to be driven largely by CMV exposure. An association between a missense DCLRE1C variant and V-gene and J-gene trimming of TCR beta chains was found in a later genetic analysis and replicated in an independent cohort. CMV serostatus was the only immune exposure information available for the cohort. Some IMGT-functional V segments, including TRBV6-2 and TRBV6-3, could not be told apart with the 87-base-pair reads, so those segments were excluded. Three of the identified cytomegalovirus-associated TCR beta chains were confirmed in vitro to be specific for cytomegalovirus antigens. Correlated functional status among segregating V segments might be attributable to linkage disequilibrium, but an unknown experimental factor could not be ruled out. The study listed 164 TCR beta chains as associated with cytomegalovirus. Because HLA typing was unavailable for some donors at each locus, only the typed subset was used in association tests. This cohort had only TCR beta chains sequenced, and the lack of alpha or paired-chain data limited which features could be detected. Assigning TCR associations to individual alleles was difficult when HLA alleles, especially DR and DQ, strongly co-occurred. Roughly uniform sequencing depth across donors was assumed in presence/absence analyses, although this assumption may not hold.

The CDR3 spans 13 residues, from the cysteine through the phenylalanine. Only CDR3 DNA is held: 39 bases, read in frame from base 1. CDR1 and CDR2 were assigned from the germline V gene as MNHEY and SVGAGI. Trimming at the junction amounts to 5 bases on V and 6 bases on J, and the germline ends lie 11 bases apart. The method was the immunoSEQ multiplex PCR assay. The multiplex PCR relied on a mix of 60 forward primers for TCR Vbeta segments and 13 reverse primers for TCR Jbeta segments. A multiplex PCR assay on genomic DNA amplified the CDR3 region of rearranged TCR beta genes. The amplified TCR beta libraries were sequenced on the Illumina HiSeq System as 87-base-pair reads. Per the authors' processing: In a later analysis, some 80 million unique TCR beta chains were counted across the approximately 670 repertoires, and some 10 million of these chains were shared by at least two donors. A nearest-neighbor algorithm error-corrected the raw reads and collapsed the reads into unique sequences, merging closely related sequences to remove PCR and sequencing errors. V, D and J gene segments were assigned by aligning CDR3 sequences to IMGT reference sequences. For a sequence to be retained, a match of at least six nucleotides to both a V gene segment and a J gene segment was required. Rearrangements were classified as productive when the CDR3 lacked stop codons and remained in frame with V and J, and all other rearrangements were classified as non-productive. Following IMGT convention, CDR3 was defined as the stretch from the second conserved V-encoded cysteine up to the conserved J-encoded phenylalanine. Sequences without an unambiguous match to a single V gene segment were excluded from the earlier analysis of several hundred of the donors. An earlier analysis of 500 to 600 of the donors classified V segments as functional when productive rearrangements were above 56.7% and as segregating when the standard deviation between donors was above 5%. A statistical classification framework was built to diagnose cytomegalovirus status from the catalog of TCR beta chain sequences. A later analysis assigned V and J genes by comparing TCR nucleotide sequences with IMGT/GENE-DB human TR gene sequences. Using the TCRdist pipeline, a later analysis assigned CDR3 sequences along with most-parsimonious VDJ recombination scenarios. In a later analysis, each TCR beta chain was defined by its CDR3 amino acid sequence together with its V-gene family, and reads without a unique V-gene family were excluded. A later analysis removed nearly 600 highly shared, low-generation-probability nucleotide sequences to deal with suspected cross-contamination and a sequencing artifact. In a later analysis, a clonal expansion index was calculated for each public chain from normalized within-repertoire ranks of inferred template counts. A later analysis computed generation probabilities with a VDJ recombination model fitted to out-of-frame rearrangements, and checked the results against IGoR. In a later analysis, hypergeometric tests were used to score TCR-TCR, TCR-HLA and TCR-CMV co-occurrence, with a repertoire-size bias correction applied to TCR pairs. In a later analysis, false discovery rates were estimated by permuting HLA or CMV assignments 20 times. In a later analysis, co-occurring TCRs were grouped with DBSCAN, and TCRdist sequence similarity was added when clustering was performed within HLA-allele-positive subsets. For co-occurrence clustering, repertoires with fewer than 30,000 or more than 120,000 public chains were excluded, along with 4 to 6 repertoires with anomalous nucleotide sharing. In TCRdb, the immuneACCESS table is reduced to in-frame sequences with V and J assigned. These tables do not hold every clone; where another copy was compared, an unresolved V gene accounts for under half, and the others remain unexplained. V and J calls and clone size are given by that table; D and trimming were obtained from the DNA. This sample is represented by 120,000 or so clones; approximately 80% of them were singletons. The ten top clones hold almost 5% of the sample.

Rearrangement joined TRBV6-5 to TRBJ1-5, with no confidently assigned D gene. Material: PBMCs. This receptor was obtained from a man aged 50 or older in good health and CMV-seropositive. The CDR3 region has the sequence CASSPFLFQPQHF. The nucleotides read TGTGCCAGCAGTCCCTTCCTCTTTCAGCCCCAGCATTTT.